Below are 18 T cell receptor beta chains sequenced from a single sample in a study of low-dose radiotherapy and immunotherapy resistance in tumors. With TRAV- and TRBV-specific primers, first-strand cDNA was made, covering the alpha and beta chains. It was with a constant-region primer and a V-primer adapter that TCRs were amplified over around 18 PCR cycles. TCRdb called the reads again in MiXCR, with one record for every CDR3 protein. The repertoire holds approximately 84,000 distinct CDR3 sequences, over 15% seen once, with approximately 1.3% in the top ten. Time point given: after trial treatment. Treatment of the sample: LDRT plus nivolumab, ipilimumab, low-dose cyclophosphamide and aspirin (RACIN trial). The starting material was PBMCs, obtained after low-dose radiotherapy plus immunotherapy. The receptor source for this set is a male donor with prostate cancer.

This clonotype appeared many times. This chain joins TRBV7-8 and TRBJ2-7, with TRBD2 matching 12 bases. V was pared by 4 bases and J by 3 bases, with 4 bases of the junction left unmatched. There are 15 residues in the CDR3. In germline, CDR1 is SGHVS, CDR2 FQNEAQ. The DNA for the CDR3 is TGTGCCAGCAGCTCCGGACTAGCGGGATACTACGAGCAGTACTTC. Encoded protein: CASSSGLAGYYEQYF.

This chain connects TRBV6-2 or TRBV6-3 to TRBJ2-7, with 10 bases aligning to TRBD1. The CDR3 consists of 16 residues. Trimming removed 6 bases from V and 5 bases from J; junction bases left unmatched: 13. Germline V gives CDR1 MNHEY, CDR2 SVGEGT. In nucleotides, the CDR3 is TGTGCCAGCAGCCCCATCGGGGGACAGGGGATCAACGAGCAGTACTTC. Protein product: CASSPIGGQGINEQYF.

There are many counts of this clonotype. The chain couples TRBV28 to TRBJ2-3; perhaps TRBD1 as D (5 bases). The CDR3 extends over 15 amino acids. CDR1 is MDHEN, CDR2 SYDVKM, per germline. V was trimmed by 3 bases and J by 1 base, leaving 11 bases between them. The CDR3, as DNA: TGTGCCAGCAGTTTTCTCCCACAGGGCACAGATACGCAGTATTTT. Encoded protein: CASSFLPQGTDTQYF.

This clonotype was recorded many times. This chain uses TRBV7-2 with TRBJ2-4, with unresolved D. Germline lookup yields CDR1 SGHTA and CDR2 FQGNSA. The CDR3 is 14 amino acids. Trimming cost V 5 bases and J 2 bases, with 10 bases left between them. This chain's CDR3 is CASSTRLTKNIQYF. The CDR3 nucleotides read TGTGCCAGCAGCACCAGGTTAACCAAAAACATTCAGTACTTC.

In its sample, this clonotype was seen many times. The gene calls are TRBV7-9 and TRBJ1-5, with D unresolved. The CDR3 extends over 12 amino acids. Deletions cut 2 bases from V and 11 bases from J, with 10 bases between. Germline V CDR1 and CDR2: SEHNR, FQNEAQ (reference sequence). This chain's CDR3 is CASSLNQETQHF. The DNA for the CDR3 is TGTGCCAGCAGCTTAAATCAGGAAACCCAGCATTTT.

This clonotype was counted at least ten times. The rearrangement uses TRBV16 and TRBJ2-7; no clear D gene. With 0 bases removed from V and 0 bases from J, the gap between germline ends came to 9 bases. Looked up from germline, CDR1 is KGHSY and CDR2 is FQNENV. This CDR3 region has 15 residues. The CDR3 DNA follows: TGTGCCAGCAGCCAATCAGCCCGACGCTCCTACGAGCAGTACTTC. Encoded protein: CASSQSARRSYEQYF. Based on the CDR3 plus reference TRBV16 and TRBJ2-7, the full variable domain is GEEVAQTPKHLVRGEGQKAKLYCAPIKGHSYVFWYQQVLKNEFKFLISFQNENVFDETGMPKERFSAKCLPNSPCSLEIQATKLEDSAVYFCASSQSARRSYEQYFGPGTRLTVT.

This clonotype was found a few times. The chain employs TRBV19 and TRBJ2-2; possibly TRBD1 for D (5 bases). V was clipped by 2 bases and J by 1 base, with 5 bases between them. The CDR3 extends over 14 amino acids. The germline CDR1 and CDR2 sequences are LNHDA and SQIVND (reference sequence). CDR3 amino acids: CASSIQGNTGELFF. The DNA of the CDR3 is TGTGCCAGTAGTATACAGGGGAACACCGGGGAGCTGTTTTTT.

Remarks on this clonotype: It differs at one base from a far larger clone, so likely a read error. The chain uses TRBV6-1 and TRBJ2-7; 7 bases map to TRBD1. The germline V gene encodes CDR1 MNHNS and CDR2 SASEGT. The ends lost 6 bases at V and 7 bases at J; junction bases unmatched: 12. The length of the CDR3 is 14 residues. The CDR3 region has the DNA TGTGCCAGCAGGAGAGACAGGGATTCCAATGAGCAGTACTTC. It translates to CASRRDRDSNEQYF.

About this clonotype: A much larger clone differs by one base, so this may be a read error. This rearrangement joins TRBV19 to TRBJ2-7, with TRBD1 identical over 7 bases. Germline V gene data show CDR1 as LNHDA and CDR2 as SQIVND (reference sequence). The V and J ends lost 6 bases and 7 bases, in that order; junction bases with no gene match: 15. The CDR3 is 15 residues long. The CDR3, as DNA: TGTGCCAGTAGATTCGACAGGGCGGCCTACAATGAGCAGTACTTC. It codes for CASRFDRAAYNEQYF.

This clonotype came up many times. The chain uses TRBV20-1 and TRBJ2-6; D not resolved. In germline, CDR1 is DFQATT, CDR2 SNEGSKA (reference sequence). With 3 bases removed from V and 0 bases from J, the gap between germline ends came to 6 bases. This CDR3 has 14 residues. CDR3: CSASSSSGANVLTF. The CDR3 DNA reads TGCAGTGCTAGTTCCAGCTCTGGGGCCAACGTCCTGACTTTC.

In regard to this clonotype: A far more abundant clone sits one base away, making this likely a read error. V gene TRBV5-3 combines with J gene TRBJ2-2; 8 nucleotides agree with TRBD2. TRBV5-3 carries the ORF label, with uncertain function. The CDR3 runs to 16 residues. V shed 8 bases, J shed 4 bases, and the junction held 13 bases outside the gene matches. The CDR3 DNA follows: TGTGCCAGCATCACTATTAGCGGGATCTCCACCGGGGAGCTGTTTTTT. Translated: CASITISGISTGELFF.

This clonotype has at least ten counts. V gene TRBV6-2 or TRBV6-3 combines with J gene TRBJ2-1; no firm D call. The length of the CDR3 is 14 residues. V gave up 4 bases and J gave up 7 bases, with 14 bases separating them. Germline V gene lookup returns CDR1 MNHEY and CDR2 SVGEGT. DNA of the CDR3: TGTGCCAGCAGTTTTTTTGGGGTAAGGAATGAGCAGTTCTTC. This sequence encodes CASSFFGVRNEQFF.

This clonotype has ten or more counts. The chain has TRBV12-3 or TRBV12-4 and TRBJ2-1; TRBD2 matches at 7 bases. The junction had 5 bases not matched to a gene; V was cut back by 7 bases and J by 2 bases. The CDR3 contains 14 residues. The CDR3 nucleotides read TGTGCCAGCACCCCGGCGGGAGCCTACAATGAGCAGTTCTTC. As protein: CASTPAGAYNEQFF.

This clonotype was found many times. Here the CDR3 DNA reads TGTGCCAGCAGCTTAGGGGGGCTAGCACGTGGGGAGCTGTTTTTT. As protein: CASSLGGLARGELFF. V usage is TRBV11-3 and J usage is TRBJ2-2, with a tentative D call TRBD1 (6 bases). Between the trimmed V and J ends, which lost 1 base and 8 bases, there was a span of 14 bases. Germline CDR1 reads SGHNT; CDR2 reads YENEEA. The CDR3 runs to 15 residues.

CDR3 residues: CSASWRGGNQPQHF. In DNA, the CDR3 is TGCAGTGCTTCCTGGAGGGGAGGCAATCAGCCCCAGCATTTT. V gene TRBV20-1 combines with J gene TRBJ1-5; D perhaps matches TRBD1 (5 bases). CDR3 length equals 14 residues. V lost 5 bases and J lost 2, with 13 bases in between. Germline V gives CDR1 DFQATT, CDR2 SNEGSKA (reference sequence).

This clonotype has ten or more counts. CDR3 in DNA: TGTGCCAGCAGTCAGACTAGCGGGAACACCGGGGAGCTGTTTTTT. Translated: CASSQTSGNTGELFF. The chain uses TRBV7-3 and TRBJ2-2; 9 nucleotides line up with TRBD2. The CDR3 has 15 amino acids. V trimming: 6 bases; J trimming: 1 base; junction bases outside the gene matches: 3. Germline V lookup: CDR1 SGHTA, CDR2 FQGTGA.

The CDR3 protein is CASSPNWAGVSTDTQYF. CDR3 coding DNA: TGTGCCAGCAGCCCGAACTGGGCGGGAGTATCCACAGATACGCAGTATTTT. The chain uses TRBV28 and TRBJ2-3, with 7 bases aligning to TRBD2. Germline CDR1 is MDHEN and CDR2 is SYDVKM. V lost 6 bases to trimming and J lost 2 bases; unmatched junction nucleotides: 14. The CDR3 consists of 17 residues.

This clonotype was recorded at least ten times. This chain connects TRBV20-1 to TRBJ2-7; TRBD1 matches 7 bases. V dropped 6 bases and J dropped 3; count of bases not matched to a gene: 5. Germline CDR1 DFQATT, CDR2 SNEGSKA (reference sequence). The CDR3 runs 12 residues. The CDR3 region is CSAGDRFYEQYF. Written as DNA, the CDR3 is TGCAGTGCAGGGGACAGATTCTACGAGCAGTACTTC.